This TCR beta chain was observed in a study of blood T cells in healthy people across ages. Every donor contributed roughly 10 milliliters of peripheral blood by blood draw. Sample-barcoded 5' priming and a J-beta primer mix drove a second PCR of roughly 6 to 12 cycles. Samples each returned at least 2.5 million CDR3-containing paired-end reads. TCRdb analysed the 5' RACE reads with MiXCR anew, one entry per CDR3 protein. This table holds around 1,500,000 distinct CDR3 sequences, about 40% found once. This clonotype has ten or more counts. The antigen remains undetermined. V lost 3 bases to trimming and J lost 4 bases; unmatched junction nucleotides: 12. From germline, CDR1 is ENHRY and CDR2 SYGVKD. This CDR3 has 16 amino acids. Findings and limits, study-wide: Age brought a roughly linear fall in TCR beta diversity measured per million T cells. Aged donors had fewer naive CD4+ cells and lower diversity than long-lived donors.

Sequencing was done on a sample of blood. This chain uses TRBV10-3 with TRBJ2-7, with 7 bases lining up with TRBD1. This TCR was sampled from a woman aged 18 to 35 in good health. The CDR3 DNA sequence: TGTGCCATCAGTGACCGCGGACAGGCCCCCAAATACGAGCAGTACTTC. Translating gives CAISDRGQAPKYEQYF.